This T cell receptor beta chain was captured by sequencing in a study of blood T cell repertoires in COVID-19. Deletions cut 3 bases from V and 7 bases from J, with 18 bases between. Per germline, CDR1 MNHEY and CDR2 SVGEGT. The CDR3 runs 15 residues. In the original workflow: The authors estimated nucleated cell counts from reference gene primer amplification. Profiling relied on immunoSEQ multiplex PCR, and the TCRdb table lists in-frame clones only, not all of them. Clonal size and the V and J genes are those of that table, whereas D and trimming came from the DNA. Of roughly 99,000 clones in the sample, over 70% are singletons; the top ten hold about 10%.

Input material: peripheral blood. V and J are TRBV6-2 or TRBV6-3 and TRBJ1-1, with D possibly being TRBD1 (5 bases). This clonotype was sampled from a woman of 80 years or more with acute or convalescent COVID-19. DNA of the CDR3: TGTGCCAGCAGTTATGGGGAGCTAGGGGAGGATGAAGCTTTCTTT. Its protein is CASSYGELGEDEAFF.